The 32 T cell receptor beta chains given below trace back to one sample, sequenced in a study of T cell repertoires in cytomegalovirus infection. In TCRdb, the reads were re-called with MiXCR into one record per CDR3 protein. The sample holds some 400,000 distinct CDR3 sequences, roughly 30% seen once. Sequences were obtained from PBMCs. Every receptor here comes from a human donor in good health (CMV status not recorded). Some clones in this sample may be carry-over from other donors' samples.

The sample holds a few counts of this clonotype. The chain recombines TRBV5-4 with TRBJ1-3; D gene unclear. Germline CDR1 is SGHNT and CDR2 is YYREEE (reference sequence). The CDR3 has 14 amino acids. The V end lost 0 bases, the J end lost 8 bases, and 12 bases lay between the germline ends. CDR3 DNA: TGTGCCAGCAGCTTGGAGGTCAGGTCGGACACCATATATTTT. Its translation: CASSLEVRSDTIYF.

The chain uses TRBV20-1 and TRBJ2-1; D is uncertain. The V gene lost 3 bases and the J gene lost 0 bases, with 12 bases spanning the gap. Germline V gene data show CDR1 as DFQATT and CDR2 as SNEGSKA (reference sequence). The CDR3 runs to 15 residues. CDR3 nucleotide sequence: TGCAGTGCTAGGAGCCCTAGGAGCTCCTACAATGAGCAGTTCTTC. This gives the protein CSARSPRSSYNEQFF.

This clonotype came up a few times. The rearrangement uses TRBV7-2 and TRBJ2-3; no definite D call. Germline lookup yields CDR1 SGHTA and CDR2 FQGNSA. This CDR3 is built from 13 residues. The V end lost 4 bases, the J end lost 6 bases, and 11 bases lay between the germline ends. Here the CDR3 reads CASSSPPPDTQYF. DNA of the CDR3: TGTGCCAGCAGCTCACCTCCTCCGGATACGCAGTATTTT.

The CDR3 spells CATRPGDYSNQPQHF. For the CDR3, the DNA is TGTGCCACCAGACCAGGGGATTATAGCAATCAGCCCCAGCATTTT. This chain links TRBV15 with TRBJ1-5; possible D gene TRBD1, 6 bases. V lost 6 bases, J lost 0 bases, and 12 bases lay in between. Per the germline V gene, CDR1 is LNHNV and CDR2 is YYDKDF (reference sequence). The CDR3 runs to 15 residues.

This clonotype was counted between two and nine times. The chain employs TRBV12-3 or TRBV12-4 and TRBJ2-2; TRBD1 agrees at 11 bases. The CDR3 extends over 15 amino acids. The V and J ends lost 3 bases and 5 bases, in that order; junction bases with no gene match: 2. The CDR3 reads CASSLGTGGTGELFF. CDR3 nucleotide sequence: TGTGCCAGCAGTTTGGGGACAGGGGGTACCGGGGAGCTGTTTTTT.

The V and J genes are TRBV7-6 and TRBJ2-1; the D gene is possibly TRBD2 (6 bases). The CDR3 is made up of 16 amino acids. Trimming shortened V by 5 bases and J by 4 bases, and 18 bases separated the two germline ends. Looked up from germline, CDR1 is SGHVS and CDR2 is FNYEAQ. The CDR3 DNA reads TGTGCCAGCAGCAAAGGGTGGGACTCACATTACAATGAGCAGTTCTTC. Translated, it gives CASSKGWDSHYNEQFF.

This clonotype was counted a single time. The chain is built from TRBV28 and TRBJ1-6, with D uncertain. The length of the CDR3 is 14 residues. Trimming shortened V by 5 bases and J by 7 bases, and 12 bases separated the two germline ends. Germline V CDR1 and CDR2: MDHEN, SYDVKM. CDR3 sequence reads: CASSREVGNSPLHF. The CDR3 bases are TGTGCCAGCAGTAGGGAGGTCGGAAATTCACCCCTCCACTTT. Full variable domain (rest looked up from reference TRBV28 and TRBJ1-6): DVKVTQSSRYLVKRTGEKVFLECVQDMDHENMFWYRQDPGLGLRLIYFSYDVKMKEKGDIPEGYSVSREKKERFSLILESASTNQTSMYLCASSREVGNSPLHFGNGTRLTVT.

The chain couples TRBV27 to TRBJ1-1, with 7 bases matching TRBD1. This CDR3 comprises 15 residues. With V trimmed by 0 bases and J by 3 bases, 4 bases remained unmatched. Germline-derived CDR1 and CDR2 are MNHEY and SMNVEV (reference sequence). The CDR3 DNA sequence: TGTGCCAGCAGTTTATCTCATACAGGGGACACTGAAGCTTTCTTT. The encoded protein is CASSLSHTGDTEAFF.

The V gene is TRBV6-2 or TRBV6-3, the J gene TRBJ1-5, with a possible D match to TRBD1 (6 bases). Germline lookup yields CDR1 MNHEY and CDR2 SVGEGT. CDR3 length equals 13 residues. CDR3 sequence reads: CSTQGIRNQPQHF. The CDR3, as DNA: TGTTCCACGCAGGGGATCCGAAATCAGCCCCAGCATTTT.

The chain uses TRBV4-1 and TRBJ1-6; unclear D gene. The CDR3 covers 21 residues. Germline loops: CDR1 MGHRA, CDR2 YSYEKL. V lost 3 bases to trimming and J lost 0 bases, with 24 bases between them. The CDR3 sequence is CASSHILAPTHKSSYNSPLHF. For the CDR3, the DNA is TGCGCCAGCAGCCACATCCTTGCCCCAACACACAAGAGCTCCTATAATTCACCCCTCCACTTT.

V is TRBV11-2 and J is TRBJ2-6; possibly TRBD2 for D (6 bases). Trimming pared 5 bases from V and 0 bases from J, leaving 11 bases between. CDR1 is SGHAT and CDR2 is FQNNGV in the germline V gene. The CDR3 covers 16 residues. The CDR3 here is CASSRQTSSGANVLTF. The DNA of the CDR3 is TGTGCCAGCAGCCGTCAGACTAGCTCTGGGGCCAACGTCCTGACTTTC.

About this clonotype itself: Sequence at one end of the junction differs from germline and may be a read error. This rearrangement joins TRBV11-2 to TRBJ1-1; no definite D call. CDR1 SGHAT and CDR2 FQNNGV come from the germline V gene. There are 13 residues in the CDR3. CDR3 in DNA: TGTGCCAGCAGCTTAGGGGGAGCAACTGATGCTTTCTTT. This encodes CASSLGGATDAFF.

This CDR3 is CASSLLAGPGWQFF. In DNA form, the CDR3 reads TGTGCCAGCAGTTTGCTAGCGGGGCCCGGTTGGCAGTTCTTC. This chain connects TRBV12-3 or TRBV12-4 to TRBJ2-1; 9 bases line up with TRBD2. Trimming took 3 bases from V and 12 from J; bases not matched to a gene: 9. The CDR3 is made up of 14 amino acids.

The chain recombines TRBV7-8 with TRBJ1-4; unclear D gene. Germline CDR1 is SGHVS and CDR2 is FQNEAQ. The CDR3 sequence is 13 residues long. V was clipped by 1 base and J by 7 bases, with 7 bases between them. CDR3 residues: CASSLGRVEKLFF. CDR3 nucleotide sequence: TGTGCCAGCAGCTTAGGAAGGGTTGAAAAACTGTTTTTT.

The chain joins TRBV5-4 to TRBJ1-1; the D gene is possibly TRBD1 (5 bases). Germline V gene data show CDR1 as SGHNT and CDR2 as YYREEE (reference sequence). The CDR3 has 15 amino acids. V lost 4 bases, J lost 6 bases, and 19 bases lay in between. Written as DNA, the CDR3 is TGTGCCAGCAGCCCCTGGGGGACTTCGACTCCTGAAGCTTTCTTT. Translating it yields CASSPWGTSTPEAFF.

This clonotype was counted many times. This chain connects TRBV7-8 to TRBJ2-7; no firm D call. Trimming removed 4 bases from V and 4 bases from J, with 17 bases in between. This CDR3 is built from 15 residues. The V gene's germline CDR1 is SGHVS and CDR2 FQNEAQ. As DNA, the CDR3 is TGTGCCAGCAGCTCACCCCCCGGGCCGGGTTACGAGCAGTACTTC. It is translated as CASSSPPGPGYEQYF.

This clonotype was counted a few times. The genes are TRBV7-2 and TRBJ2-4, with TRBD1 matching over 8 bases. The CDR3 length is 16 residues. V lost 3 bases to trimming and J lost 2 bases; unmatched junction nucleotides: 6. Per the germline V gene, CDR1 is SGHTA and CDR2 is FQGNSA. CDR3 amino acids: CASSLVDRGPKNIQYF. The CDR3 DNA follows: TGTGCCAGCAGCTTGGTCGACAGGGGACCCAAAAACATTCAGTACTTC. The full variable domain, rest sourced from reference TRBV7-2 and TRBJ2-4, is GAGVSQSPSNKVTEKGKDVELRCDPISGHTALYWYRQSLGQGLEFLIYFQGNSAPDKSGLPSDRFSAERTGGSVSTLTIQRTQQEDSAVYLCASSLVDRGPKNIQYFGAGTRLSVL.

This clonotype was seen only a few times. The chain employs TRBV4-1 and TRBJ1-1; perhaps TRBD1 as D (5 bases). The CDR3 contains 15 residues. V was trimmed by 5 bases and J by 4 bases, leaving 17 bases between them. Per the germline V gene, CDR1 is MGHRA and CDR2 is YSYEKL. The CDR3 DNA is TGCGCCAGCAGCGCCCGGGACGATCGCCCCACTGAAGCTTTCTTT. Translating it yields CASSARDDRPTEAFF.

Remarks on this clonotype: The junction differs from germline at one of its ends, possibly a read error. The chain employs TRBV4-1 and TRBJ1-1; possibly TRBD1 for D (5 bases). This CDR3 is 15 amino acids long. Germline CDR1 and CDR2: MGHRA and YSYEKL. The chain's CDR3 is CASSQDSVINTEAFF. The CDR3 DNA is TGCGCAAGCAGCCAAGACAGTGTTATCAACACTGAAGCTTTCTTT.

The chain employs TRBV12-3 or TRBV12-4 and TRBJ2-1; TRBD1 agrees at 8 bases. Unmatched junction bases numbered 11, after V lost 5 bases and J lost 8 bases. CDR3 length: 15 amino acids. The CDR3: CASSPSTGERDEQFF. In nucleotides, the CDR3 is TGTGCCAGCAGTCCCTCGACAGGGGAACGGGATGAGCAGTTCTTC.

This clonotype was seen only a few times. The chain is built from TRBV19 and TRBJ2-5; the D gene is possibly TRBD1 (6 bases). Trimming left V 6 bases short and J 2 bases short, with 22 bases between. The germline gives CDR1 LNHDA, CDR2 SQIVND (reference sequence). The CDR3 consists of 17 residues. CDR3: CASSMEGPTGQQETQYF. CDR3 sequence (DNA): TGTGCCAGTAGCATGGAAGGTCCTACAGGGCAGCAAGAGACCCAGTACTTC.

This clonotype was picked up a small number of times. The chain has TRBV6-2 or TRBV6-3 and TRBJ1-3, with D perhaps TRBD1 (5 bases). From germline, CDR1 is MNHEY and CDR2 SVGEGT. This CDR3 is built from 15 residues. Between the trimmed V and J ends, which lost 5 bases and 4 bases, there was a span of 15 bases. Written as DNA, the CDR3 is TGTGCCAGCAGTAAACCTGGGACCGGAGGAAACACCATATATTTT. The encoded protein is CASSKPGTGGNTIYF.

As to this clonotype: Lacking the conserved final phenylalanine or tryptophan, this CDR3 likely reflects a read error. The chain's CDR3 is CASTLTGVDTEAFL. The CDR3 nucleotides read TGTGCCAGCACCCTGACAGGGGTAGACACGGAAGCTTTCTTG. This rearrangement joins TRBV28 to TRBJ1-1; TRBD1 matches 8 bases. The CDR3 spans 14 residues. Germline V gene data show CDR1 as MDHEN and CDR2 as SYDVKM.

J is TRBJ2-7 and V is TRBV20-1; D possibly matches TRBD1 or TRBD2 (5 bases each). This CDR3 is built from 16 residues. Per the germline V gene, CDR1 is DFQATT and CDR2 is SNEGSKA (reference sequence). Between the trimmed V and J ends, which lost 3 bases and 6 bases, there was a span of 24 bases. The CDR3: CSARAKGTGAPGEQYF. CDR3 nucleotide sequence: TGCAGTGCTAGGGCAAAAGGGACCGGGGCCCCGGGCGAGCAGTACTTC.

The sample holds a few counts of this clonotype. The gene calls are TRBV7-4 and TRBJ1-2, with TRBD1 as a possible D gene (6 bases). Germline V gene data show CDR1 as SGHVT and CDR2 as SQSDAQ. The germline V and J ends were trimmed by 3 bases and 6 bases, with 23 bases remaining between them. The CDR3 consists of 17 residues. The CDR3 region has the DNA TGTGCCAGCAGCTTGTTGCCCAACCTTCGAAAGGGGGATGGCTACACCTTC. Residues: CASSLLPNLRKGDGYTF.

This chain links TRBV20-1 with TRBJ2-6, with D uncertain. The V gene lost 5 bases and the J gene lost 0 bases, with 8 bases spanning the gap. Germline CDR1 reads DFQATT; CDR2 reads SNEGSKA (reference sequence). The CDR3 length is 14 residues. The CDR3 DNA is TGCAGTGCTCTACAGTACTCTGGGGCCAACGTCCTGACTTTC. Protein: CSALQYSGANVLTF.

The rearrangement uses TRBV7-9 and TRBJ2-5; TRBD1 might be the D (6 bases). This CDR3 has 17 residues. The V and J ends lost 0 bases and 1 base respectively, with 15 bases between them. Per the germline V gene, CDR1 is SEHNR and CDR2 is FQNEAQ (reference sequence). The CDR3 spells CASSLAPPDRRQETQYF. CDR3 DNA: TGTGCCAGCAGCTTAGCCCCTCCTGACAGGCGCCAAGAGACCCAGTACTTC.

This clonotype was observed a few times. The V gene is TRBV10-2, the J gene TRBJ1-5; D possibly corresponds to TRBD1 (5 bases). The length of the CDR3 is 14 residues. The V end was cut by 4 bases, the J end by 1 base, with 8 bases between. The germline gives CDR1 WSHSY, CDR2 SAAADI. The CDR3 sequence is CASSAGGSNQPQHF. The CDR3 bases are TGCGCCAGCAGTGCTGGGGGGAGCAATCAGCCCCAGCATTTT.

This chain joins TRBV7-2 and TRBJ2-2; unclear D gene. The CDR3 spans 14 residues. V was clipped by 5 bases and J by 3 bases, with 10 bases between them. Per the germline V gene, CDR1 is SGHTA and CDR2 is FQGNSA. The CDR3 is CASSPLWDTGELFF. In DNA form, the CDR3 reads TGTGCCAGCAGCCCCCTGTGGGACACCGGGGAGCTGTTTTTT.

The DNA of the CDR3 is TGTGCCAGCAGCCCACTTAGTGGGGAACGTTCCAACCCTGGCTACACCTTC. It is translated as CASSPLSGERSNPGYTF. The genes are TRBV7-6 and TRBJ1-2; the D is unclear. With 5 bases removed from V and 7 bases from J, the gap between germline ends came to 26 bases. The V gene's germline CDR1 is SGHVS and CDR2 FNYEAQ. The CDR3 runs to 17 residues.

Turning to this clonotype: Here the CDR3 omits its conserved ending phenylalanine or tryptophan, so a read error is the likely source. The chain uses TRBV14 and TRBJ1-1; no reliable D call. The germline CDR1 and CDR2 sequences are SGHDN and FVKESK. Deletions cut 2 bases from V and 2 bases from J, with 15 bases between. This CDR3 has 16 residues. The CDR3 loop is CASSQILPTANTEAFL. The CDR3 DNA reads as TGTGCCAGCAGCCAAATCCTCCCGACGGCAAACACTGAAGCTTTCTTG.

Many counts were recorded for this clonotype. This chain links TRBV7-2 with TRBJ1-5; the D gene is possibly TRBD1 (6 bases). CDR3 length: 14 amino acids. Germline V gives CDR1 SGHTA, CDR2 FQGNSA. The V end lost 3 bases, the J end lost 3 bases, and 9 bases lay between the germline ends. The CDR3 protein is CASSFGQLNQPQHF. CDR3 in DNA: TGTGCCAGCAGCTTCGGACAGCTCAATCAGCCCCAGCATTTT.